The present T cell receptor beta chain was sequenced within a study of blood T cell repertoires in COVID-19 (TCRdb year 2020). Describing the broader study: Collaborator samples came from the United States, Italy and Spain and covered acute and convalescent phases of COVID-19. The prospective study material was composed of cDNA or gDNA derived from T cells, B-cell-depleted T cells, or PBMCs. The samples were drawn from two sources: the first 160 participants of the ongoing ImmuneRACE study, and 950 to 1,500 subjects contributed by 6 global collaborators. The sample metadata nearly always contained a de-identified subject ID, COVID-19 status, age in years and sex. Where HLA class I and class II types were available, the types were taken from metadata supplied by the sample provider, not from assay-based typing. Subjects who had been exposed to COVID-19, were actively infected with it, or had recovered from it provided the deeply sampled blood TCRbeta repertoires that made up the dataset. The repertoires were made available in a free public database intended to serve as a resource for research on the immune response to SARS-CoV-2. Paper-wide results and their limitations: The amount of clinical and demographic metadata varied by source and participant and was provided uncurated.

Of note for this clone: Its antigen is still unknown. No base qualities exist here, and no much larger clone lies one base off it.

Trimmed from V: 6 bases; trimmed from J: 10 bases; junction bases lacking a gene match: 12. From the cysteine up to the phenylalanine, the CDR3 has a length of 16 residues. CDR3 DNA is the only sequence kept; it has 48 bases, read in frame from the first base. The germline V gene specifies SNHLY as CDR1 and FYNNEI as CDR2. The immunoSEQ Assay, a bias-controlled multiplex PCR, was used to amplify TCRbeta CDR3 regions from genomic DNA. Processing in the source paper ran as follows. Nucleated cell counts per sample were estimated from amplification of reference gene primers within the assay. To quantify the absolute abundance of each unique TCRbeta CDR3 rearrangement, sequence reads were collapsed and filtered. For each sample, productive Simpson clonality was calculated by taking the square root of Simpson's diversity index across productive rearrangements. TCRdb stores this immuneACCESS table with in-frame sequences only. Part of the clones is absent; in the studies checked, under half of the shortfall reflects unresolved V genes, and no reason is known for the rest. D and trimming come from the DNA, and the V and J calls and clone size come from that table. Here the sample has some 73,000 clones; around 83% occur a single time. 30% to 40% of the sample goes to the ten largest clones.

Whole blood was collected in K2EDTA tubes by collaborating institutions according to the institutions' own protocols. For TCRbeta analysis, collaborators shipped samples in one of three forms: frozen whole blood, isolated PBMCs, or DNA extracted from either of those sample types. The chain is assembled from TRBV2 and TRBJ1-6, with TRBD1 identical over 10 junction bases. This TCR came from a woman of 80 years or more with active or convalescent COVID-19. The sequencing sample was made of peripheral blood. This receptor carries the CDR3 CASSRLSGQGSSPLHF. The nucleotides read TGTGCCAGCAGCCGACTTTCGGGACAGGGGTCCTCACCCCTCCACTTT.